The 16 T cell receptor beta chains listed next were all sequenced from one sample in a study of T cell responses to AZD1222 COVID-19 vaccine. Repertoires were generated with immunoSEQ multiplex PCR, while TCRdb's copy carries only in-frame clones and drops some. The table shows roughly 150,000 clones, with approximately 90% occurring only once. The sequencing used peripheral blood, collected on day 0 of AZD1222 vaccination. These receptor sequences come from an adult in good health.

V and J are TRBV5-1 and TRBJ2-2; D call uncertain. V was clipped by 1 base and J by 3 bases, with 19 bases between them. The CDR3 length is 18 residues. From germline, CDR1 is SGHRS and CDR2 YFSETQ. CDR3: CASSLLDFFLRDTGELFF. The CDR3 DNA follows: TGCGCCAGCAGCTTGCTAGACTTTTTCCTACGAGACACCGGGGAGCTGTTTTTT.

The chain has TRBV29-1 and TRBJ1-2; 8 bases are a match to TRBD1. This CDR3 has 16 amino acids. After removal of 8 bases from V and 7 bases from J, the junction contained 21 bases not matched to a gene. Germline lookup yields CDR1 SQVTM and CDR2 ANQGSEA. The CDR3 sequence is CSTRPLGQGYPSGYTF. In nucleotides, the CDR3 is TGCAGCACCCGCCCCTTAGGACAGGGATATCCTTCTGGCTACACCTTC.

This clone has at least ten counts. The V gene is TRBV7-9, the J gene TRBJ2-7, with 7 nucleotides matching TRBD1. The germline CDR1 and CDR2 sequences are SEHNR and FQNEAQ (reference sequence). The V gene end was trimmed by 1 base and the J gene end by 5 bases; junction bases not matched to a gene: 8. This CDR3 comprises 15 residues. CDR3 nucleotide sequence: TGTGCCAGCAGCTTAGTGGGACAGCCCGCCGACGAGCAGTACTTC. This codes for CASSLVGQPADEQYF. Drawing the rest from reference TRBV7-9 and TRBJ2-7, the complete variable domain is DTGVSQNPRHKITKRGQNVTFRCDPISEHNRLYWYRQTLGQGPEFLTYFQNEAQLEKSRLLSDRFSAERPKGSFSTLEIQRTEQGDSAMYLCASSLVGQPADEQYFGPGTRLTVT.

V usage is TRBV4-2 and J usage is TRBJ2-7; maybe TRBD1 (6 bases). The V gene lost 0 bases and the J gene lost 5 bases, with 14 bases spanning the gap. This CDR3 has 15 amino acids. Germline V lookup: CDR1 LGHNA, CDR2 YNFKEQ. The DNA of the CDR3 is TGTGCCAGCAGCCAAGATAGGCAGGGGACGGACGAGCAGTACTTC. This codes for CASSQDRQGTDEQYF.

The chain recombines TRBV21-1 with TRBJ2-1; the table's D call, TRBD2, has no DNA check behind it. TRBV21-1 is labeled a pseudogene. The CDR3 is made up of 14 amino acids. DNA for the CDR3: TGTGCCAGCCGAAAGCGGGAGGCATACAATGAGCAGTTCTTC. Protein sequence: CASRKREAYNEQFF.

The chain employs TRBV12-3 or TRBV12-4 and TRBJ2-1, with D unclear. Deletions cut 6 bases from V and 7 bases from J, with 7 bases between. The CDR3 consists of 11 residues. The CDR3 DNA follows: TGTGCCAGCAGGCCCATGAATGAGCAGTTCTTC. It specifies CASRPMNEQFF.

The chain is built from TRBV7-2 and TRBJ2-3; D gene uncertain. CDR3 length: 12 residues. V was pared by 0 bases and J by 4 bases, with 2 bases between. Germline values: CDR1 SGHTA, CDR2 FQGNSA. As DNA, the CDR3 is TGTGCCAGCAGCTTAGCCCCAGATACGCAGTATTTT. It specifies CASSLAPDTQYF.

This clone has a single count. The chain joins TRBV28 to TRBJ1-1; possible D gene TRBD1, 5 bases. This CDR3 has 12 amino acids. Germline CDR1 reads MDHEN; CDR2 reads SYDVKM. V was clipped by 3 bases and J by 11 bases, with 13 bases between them. The CDR3 protein is CASSFLQVGAFF. The CDR3 DNA follows: TGTGCCAGCAGTTTTTTACAGGTAGGGGCTTTCTTT.

The V call is TRBV27, the J call TRBJ2-7, with a tentative D call TRBD1 (6 bases). Trimming removed 5 bases from V and 5 bases from J, with 22 bases in between. CDR1 is MNHEY and CDR2 is SMNVEV in the germline V gene (reference sequence). The CDR3 is 16 residues long. The CDR3: CASSGIGQIRPHEQYF. CDR3 sequence (DNA): TGTGCCAGCAGTGGAATTGGACAGATAAGGCCCCACGAGCAGTACTTC.

This clone was seen just once. V is TRBV5-6 and J is TRBJ1-2, with D tentatively TRBD1 (5 bases). Trimming took off 0 bases at V and 5 bases at J, with 17 bases between the two ends. Germline V gene data show CDR1 as SGHDT and CDR2 as YYEEEE. The CDR3 is 16 amino acids. This CDR3 is CASSLGTGGRQYGYTF. DNA of the CDR3: TGTGCCAGCAGCTTGGGGACGGGGGGACGGCAATATGGCTACACCTTC.

The chain uses TRBV19 and TRBJ1-5; possibly TRBD1 for D (6 bases). V was shortened by 3 bases and J by 4 bases, with 13 bases between the two germline ends. Germline V lookup: CDR1 LNHDA, CDR2 SQIVND (reference sequence). This CDR3 is 15 amino acids long. The CDR3 is CASSIPGVVNQPQHF. The CDR3 DNA is TGTGCCAGTAGTATCCCAGGGGTGGTGAATCAGCCCCAGCATTTT.

The chain couples TRBV7-2 to TRBJ2-2; D gene ambiguous. The CDR3 consists of 14 residues. Trimming shortened V by 1 base and J by 1 base, and 4 bases separated the two germline ends. The germline V gene encodes CDR1 SGHTA and CDR2 FQGNSA. The CDR3 DNA sequence: TGTGCCAGCAGCTTAGGTGGGAACACCGGGGAGCTGTTTTTT. Amino acids: CASSLGGNTGELFF.

In its sample, this clone was seen once. The genes are TRBV6-1 and TRBJ1-2, with TRBD1 matching 7 bases. Germline trimming cut 0 bases from V and 4 bases from J; bases unmatched to any gene: 8. Germline V gene lookup returns CDR1 MNHNS and CDR2 SASEGT. The CDR3 extends over 16 amino acids. The CDR3 spells CASSEAGQDSGYGYTF. DNA of the CDR3: TGTGCCAGCAGTGAAGCTGGACAGGACAGTGGCTATGGCTACACCTTC.

The rearrangement joins TRBV19 to TRBJ1-2; TRBD1 aligns across 7 bases. The CDR3 is 14 amino acids. Trimming at V came to 8 bases and at J to 10 bases, leaving 16 bases not matched to a gene. Germline CDR1 is LNHDA and CDR2 is SQIVND (reference sequence). CDR3 residues: CASFSKGARVDYTF. The CDR3 nucleotides read TGTGCCAGTTTCTCGAAGGGGGCGCGTGTCGACTACACCTTC. Variable domain in full (rest from reference TRBV19 and TRBJ1-2): DGGITQSPKYLFRKEGQNVTLSCEQNLNHDAMYWYRQDPGQGLRLIYYSQIVNDFQKGDIAEGYSVSREKKESFPLTVTSAQKNPTAFYLCASFSKGARVDYTFGSGTRLTVV.

This chain joins TRBV7-3 and TRBJ1-1; TRBD1 is a possible D gene (6 bases). Trimming removed 8 bases from V and 1 base from J, with 20 bases in between. Germline CDR1 reads SGHTA; CDR2 reads FQGTGA. The CDR3 is 16 residues long. The CDR3 sequence: CASCLGAGPGNTEAFF. The CDR3 nucleotides are TGTGCCAGCTGTCTGGGGGCAGGGCCAGGGAACACTGAAGCTTTCTTT. The full variable domain, in which reference TRBV7-3 and TRBJ1-1 provide the parts outside the CDR3, is GAGVSQTPSNKVTEKGKYVELRCDPISGHTALYWYRQSLGQGPEFLIYFQGTGAADDSGLPNDRFFAVRPEGSVSTLKIQRTERGDSAVYLCASCLGAGPGNTEAFFGQGTRLTVV.

This sequence joins TRBV5-1 and TRBJ2-5; no firm D call. The CDR3 loop spans 13 amino acids. Trimming removed 7 bases from V and 0 bases from J, with 10 bases in between. Germline V lookup: CDR1 SGHRS, CDR2 YFSETQ. CDR3 amino acids: CASAAAYQETQYF. The CDR3 DNA reads as TGCGCCAGCGCGGCGGCCTACCAAGAGACCCAGTACTTC.